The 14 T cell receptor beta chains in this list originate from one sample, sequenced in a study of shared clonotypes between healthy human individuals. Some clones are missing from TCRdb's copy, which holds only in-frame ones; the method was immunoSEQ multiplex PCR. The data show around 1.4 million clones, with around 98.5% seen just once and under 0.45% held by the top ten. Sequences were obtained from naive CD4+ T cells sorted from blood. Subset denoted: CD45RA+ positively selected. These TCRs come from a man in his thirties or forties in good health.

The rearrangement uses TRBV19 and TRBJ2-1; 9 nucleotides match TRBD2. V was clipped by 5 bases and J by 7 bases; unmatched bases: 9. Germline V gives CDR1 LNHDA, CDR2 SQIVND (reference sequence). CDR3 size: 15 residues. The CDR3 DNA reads TGTGCCAGTAGTTTACGTAGCGGGAGCGGGAATGAGCAGTTCTTC. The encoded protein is CASSLRSGSGNEQFF.

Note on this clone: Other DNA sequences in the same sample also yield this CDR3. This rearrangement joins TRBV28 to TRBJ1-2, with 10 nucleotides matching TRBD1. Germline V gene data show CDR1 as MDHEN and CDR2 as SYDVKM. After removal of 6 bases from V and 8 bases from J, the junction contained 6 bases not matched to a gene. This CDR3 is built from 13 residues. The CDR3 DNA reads TGTGCCAGCAGCCTGGGACAGGGGAGAGGCTACACCTTC. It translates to CASSLGQGRGYTF.

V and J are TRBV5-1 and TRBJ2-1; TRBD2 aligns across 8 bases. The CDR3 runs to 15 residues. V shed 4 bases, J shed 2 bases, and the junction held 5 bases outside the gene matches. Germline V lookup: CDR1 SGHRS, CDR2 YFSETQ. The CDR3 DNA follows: TGCGCCAGCAGCCCGGGGGGGGAGCCCTACAATGAGCAGTTCTTC. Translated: CASSPGGEPYNEQFF.

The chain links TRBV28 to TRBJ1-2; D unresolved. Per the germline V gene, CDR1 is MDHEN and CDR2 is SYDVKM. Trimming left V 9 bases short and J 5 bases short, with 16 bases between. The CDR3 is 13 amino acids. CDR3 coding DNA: TGTGCCAGTCTTCCGGGCAGTGAATATGGCTACACCTTC. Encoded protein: CASLPGSEYGYTF.

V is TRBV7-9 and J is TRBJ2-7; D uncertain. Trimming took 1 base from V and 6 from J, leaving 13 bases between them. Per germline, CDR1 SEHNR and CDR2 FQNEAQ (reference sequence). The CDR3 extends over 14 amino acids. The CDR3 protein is CASSLGPPAGEQYF. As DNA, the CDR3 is TGTGCCAGCAGCTTAGGACCCCCCGCTGGCGAGCAGTACTTC.

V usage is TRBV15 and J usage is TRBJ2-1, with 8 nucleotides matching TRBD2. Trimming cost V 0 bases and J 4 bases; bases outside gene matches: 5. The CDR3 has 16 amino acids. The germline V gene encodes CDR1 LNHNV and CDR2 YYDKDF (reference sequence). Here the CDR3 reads CATSRDRLAKYNEQFF. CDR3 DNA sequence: TGTGCCACCAGCAGAGATCGACTAGCGAAATACAATGAGCAGTTCTTC.

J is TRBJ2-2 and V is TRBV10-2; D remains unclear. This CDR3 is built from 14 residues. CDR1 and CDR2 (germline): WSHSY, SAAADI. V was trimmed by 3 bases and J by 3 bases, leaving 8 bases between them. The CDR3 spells CASSDWKYTGELFF. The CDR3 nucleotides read TGCGCCAGCAGTGACTGGAAGTACACCGGGGAGCTGTTTTTT.

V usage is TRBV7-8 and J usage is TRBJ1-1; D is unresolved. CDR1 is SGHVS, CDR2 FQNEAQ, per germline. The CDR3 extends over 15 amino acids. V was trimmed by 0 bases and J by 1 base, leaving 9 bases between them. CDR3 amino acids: CASSLARIGNTEAFF. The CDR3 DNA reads TGTGCCAGCAGCTTAGCGCGCATAGGGAACACTGAAGCTTTCTTT.

CDR3 in amino acids: CASSPAFGQESTDTQYF. CDR3 coding DNA: TGTGCCAGCTCACCTGCCTTTGGACAGGAAAGCACAGATACGCAGTATTTT. The chain employs TRBV18 and TRBJ2-3, with TRBD1 matching 7 bases. The CDR3 length is 17 residues. CDR1 is KGHSH and CDR2 is LQKENI in the germline V gene. The V segment lost 3 bases and the J segment 0 bases; nucleotides outside the gene matches: 9.

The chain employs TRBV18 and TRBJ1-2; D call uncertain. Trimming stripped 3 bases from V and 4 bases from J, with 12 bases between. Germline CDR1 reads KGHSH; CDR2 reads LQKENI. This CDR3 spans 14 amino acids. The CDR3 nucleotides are TGTGCCAGCTCACCGTTCGATATGAGCTATGGCTACACCTTC. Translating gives CASSPFDMSYGYTF.

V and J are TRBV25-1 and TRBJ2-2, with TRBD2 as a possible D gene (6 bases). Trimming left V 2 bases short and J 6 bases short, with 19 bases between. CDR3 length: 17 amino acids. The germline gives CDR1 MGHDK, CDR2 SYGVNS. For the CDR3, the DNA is TGTGCCAGCAGTGAACTAGGTGGACTATCAATAGCCGGGGAGCTGTTTTTT. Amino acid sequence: CASSELGGLSIAGELFF.

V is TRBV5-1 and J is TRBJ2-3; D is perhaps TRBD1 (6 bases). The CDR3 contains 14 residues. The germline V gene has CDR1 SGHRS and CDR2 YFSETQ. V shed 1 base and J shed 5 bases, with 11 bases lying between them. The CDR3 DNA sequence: TGCGCCAGCAGCTTGATAGGGGGTGGAGATACGCAGTATTTT. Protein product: CASSLIGGGDTQYF.

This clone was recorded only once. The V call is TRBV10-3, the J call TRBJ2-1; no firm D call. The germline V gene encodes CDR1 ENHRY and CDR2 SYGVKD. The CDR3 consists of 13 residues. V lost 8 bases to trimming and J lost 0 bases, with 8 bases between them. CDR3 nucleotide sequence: TGTGCCATCGCTGGAGACTCCTACAATGAGCAGTTCTTC. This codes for CAIAGDSYNEQFF.

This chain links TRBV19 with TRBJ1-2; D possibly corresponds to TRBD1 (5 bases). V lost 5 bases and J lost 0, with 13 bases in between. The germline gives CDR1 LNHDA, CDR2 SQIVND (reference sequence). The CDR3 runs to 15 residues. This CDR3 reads CASSAWGQANYGYTF. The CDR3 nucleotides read TGTGCCAGTAGTGCGTGGGGCCAAGCTAACTATGGCTACACCTTC.